This TCR beta chain was identified in a study of identical twins. One entry per CDR3 protein results from TCRdb running MiXCR on the 5' RACE reads. The data show 540,000 or so distinct CDR3 sequences, approximately 20% seen once. This clonotype was detected only a few times. Healthy Caucasians were all of the donors. Trimming left V 2 bases short and J 9 bases short, with 11 bases between. The CDR3 has 14 amino acids. The sample was also linked to a second study, of yellow fever vaccine responses in identical twins.

The origin of this receptor is a woman between 18 and 29 years old in good health. The J gene is TRBJ1-6, the V gene TRBV12-3 or TRBV12-4; D might be TRBD1 (6 bases). Sequencing input: CD4+ T cells sorted from blood. The CDR3 DNA is TGTGCCAGCAGTTTATCGGGGGCCCTTTCACCCCTCCACTTT. It encodes CASSLSGALSPLHF.